One and the same sample provided the 6 T cell receptor beta chains below, sequenced in a study of T-cell memory formation after mild COVID-19. One entry per CDR3 protein, called by TCRdb with MiXCR from the 5' RACE reads. The table lists around 450,000 distinct CDR3 sequences, roughly 26% of them singletons. Sequencing input: PBMCs or a T cell subset sorted from them (not recorded which). Receptors were obtained from an adult woman who had mild COVID-19 (a few samples of this study predate the infection). Cell type and time point are not known.

The gene calls are TRBV7-6 and TRBJ2-1, with D possibly being TRBD2 (7 bases). The CDR3 spans 14 residues. Trimming cost V 7 bases and J 5 bases, with 15 bases left between them. CDR1 SGHVS and CDR2 FNYEAQ come from the germline V gene. The CDR3 here is CASTLGGAHNEQFF. CDR3 DNA sequence: TGTGCCAGCACCCTGGGGGGGGCCCACAATGAGCAGTTCTTC.

In this sample, this clonotype turned up a few times. The rearrangement links TRBV12-3 or TRBV12-4 to TRBJ2-1; TRBD2 agrees at 10 bases. The CDR3 covers 16 residues. Trimming cost V 5 bases and J 8 bases; bases outside gene matches: 12. DNA of the CDR3: TGTGCCAGCAGTAAGATAGCGGGGGGCCGGGGACATGAGCAGTTCTTC. Translation gives CASSKIAGGRGHEQFF.

J is TRBJ1-2 and V is TRBV4-3; 11 nucleotides agree with TRBD1. The CDR3 contains 15 residues. Trimming took 1 base from V and 4 from J; bases not matched to a gene: 2. CDR1 and CDR2 from the germline V gene are LGHNA and YSLEER. CDR3 sequence reads: CASSQAGTGGYGYTF. CDR3 coding DNA: TGCGCCAGCAGCCAAGCCGGGACAGGGGGCTATGGCTACACCTTC.

In this sample, this clonotype turned up once. The rearrangement links TRBV20-1 to TRBJ2-7, with 7 bases matching TRBD2. CDR1 and CDR2 (germline): DFQATT, SNEGSKA (reference sequence). This CDR3 is 15 amino acids long. J lost 2 bases, V lost 3 bases, and 10 bases had no gene match. CDR3 DNA: TGCAGTGCTAGGTCACTCACTAGCGATCCCTACGAGCAGTACTTC. This gives the protein CSARSLTSDPYEQYF.

This clonotype appeared a few times. The rearrangement uses TRBV4-1 and TRBJ1-1; D ambiguous. Trimming pared 0 bases from V and 11 bases from J, leaving 10 bases between. The CDR3 sequence is 12 residues long. From germline, CDR1 is MGHRA and CDR2 YSYEKL. The CDR3 coding sequence is TGCGCCAGCAGCCAAGAAGGGCCGGGGGCTTTCTTT. Its translation: CASSQEGPGAFF.

V is TRBV7-8 and J is TRBJ1-2; tentative D call: TRBD1 (6 bases). CDR3 length: 14 amino acids. V was clipped by 11 bases and J by 4 bases, with 20 bases between them. Germline CDR1 SGHVS, CDR2 FQNEAQ. CDR3 DNA: TGTGCCGGAACGATCCGGGACAAGCGCTATGGCTACACCTTC. It specifies CAGTIRDKRYGYTF. Together with reference TRBV7-8 and TRBJ1-2, the CDR3 gives the full variable domain: GAGVSQSPRYKVAKRGQDVALRCDPISGHVSLFWYQQALGQGPEFLTYFQNEAQLDKSGLPSDRFFAERPEGSVSTLKIQRTQQEDSAVYLCAGTIRDKRYGYTFGSGTRLTVV.